This TCR beta chain was identified during a study of T cells in Graves' hyperthyroidism and ophthalmopathy. V was pared by 5 bases and J by 2 bases, with 21 bases of the junction left unmatched. This CDR3 spans 19 amino acids. CDR1 SGHTA and CDR2 FQGNSA come from the germline V gene. Researchers took RNA transcripts and amplified the TCR beta CDR3 regions from them. TCR CDR3 regions were first amplified by RT-PCR with HTBI primers. TCRdb processed the multiplex PCR reads anew with MiXCR; each CDR3 protein has one entry. The data hold 300,000 to 400,000 distinct CDR3 sequences, with approximately 15% observed a single time. Roughly 10 ml of fresh peripheral blood supplied the PBMCs.

The sequence was collected from a woman aged 30 to 39 with Graves' hyperthyroidism. The genes are TRBV7-2 and TRBJ2-7; 7 bases map to TRBD2. Material for sequencing was blood. CDR3 amino acids: CASSPIGGGLGSAPYEQYF. The CDR3 coding sequence is TGTGCCAGCAGCCCCATCGGGGGAGGGCTCGGGTCTGCCCCCTACGAGCAGTACTTC.